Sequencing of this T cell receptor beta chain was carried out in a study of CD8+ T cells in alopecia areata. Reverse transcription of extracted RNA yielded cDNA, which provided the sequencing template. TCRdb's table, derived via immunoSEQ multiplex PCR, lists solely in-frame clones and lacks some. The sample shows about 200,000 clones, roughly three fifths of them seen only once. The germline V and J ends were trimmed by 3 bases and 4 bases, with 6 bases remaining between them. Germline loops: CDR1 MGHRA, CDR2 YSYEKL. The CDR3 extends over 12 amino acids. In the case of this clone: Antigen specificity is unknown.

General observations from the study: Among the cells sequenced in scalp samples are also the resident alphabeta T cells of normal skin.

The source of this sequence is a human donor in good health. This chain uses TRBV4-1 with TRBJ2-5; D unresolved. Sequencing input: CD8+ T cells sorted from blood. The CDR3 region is CASSHEGETQYF. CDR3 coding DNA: TGCGCCAGCAGCCACGAAGGAGAGACCCAGTACTTC.